This TCR beta chain was found in a study of cytotoxic CD8 clonotypes in ibrutinib-treated CLL. Overall study context: Samples averaged about 260,000 productive templates and tens of thousands of productive rearrangements.

General study points: In sustained-remission versus progressing patients, sampling times differed. Public clonotypes were uncommon and contracted or stayed stable on treatment.

Profiled with immunoSEQ multiplex PCR; TCRdb holds only in-frame clones, not every one. The sample lists around 250,000 clones, roughly 70% occurring once. V dropped 2 bases and J dropped 0; count of bases not matched to a gene: 2. The germline V gene encodes CDR1 KGHSH and CDR2 LQKENI. The CDR3 loop spans 17 amino acids. On this clone: The target antigen is unknown.

Specimen: PBMCs, collected after 24 months of ibrutinib treatment. The chain combines TRBV18 with TRBJ2-6, with 9 nucleotides matching TRBD1. The sequence derives from a human donor with chronic lymphocytic leukemia. The CDR3 loop reads CASSPGTGSSGANVLTF. CDR3 bases: TGTGCCAGCTCACCAGGGACAGGGAGCTCTGGGGCCAACGTCCTGACTTTC.